Detailed here is one T cell receptor (beta chain). The sample is drawn from a study of blood T cell repertoires in COVID-19. Data came from immunoSEQ multiplex PCR; TCRdb stores just in-frame clones and leaves some out. The data hold about 42,000 clones, with around 94% observed a single time. The CDR3 is 15 residues long. The V gene end was trimmed by 5 bases and the J gene end by 3 bases; junction bases not matched to a gene: 8. From germline, CDR1 is SGHTA and CDR2 FQGNSA. This chain connects TRBV7-2 to TRBJ2-7; TRBD2 aligns across 9 bases. The TCR comes from a man in his fifties or sixties with active COVID-19. Sequencing input: peripheral blood. CDR3: CASSASGRRGYEQYF. Here the CDR3 DNA reads TGTGCCAGCAGCGCAAGCGGGAGGAGGGGCTACGAGCAGTACTTC. The variable domain in full, completed from reference TRBV7-2 and TRBJ2-7, reads GAGVSQSPSNKVTEKGKDVELRCDPISGHTALYWYRQSLGQGLEFLIYFQGNSAPDKSGLPSDRFSAERTGGSVSTLTIQRTQQEDSAVYLCASSASGRRGYEQYFGPGTRLTVT.